This T cell receptor (beta chain) was sequenced in a study of cytotoxic CD8 clonotypes in ibrutinib-treated CLL (dated by TCRdb to the early 2020s). Notes on the research overall: In this cohort, around 15 patients were treatment-naive and about a dozen were relapsed/refractory, while some 18 had unmutated IGHV. Responses were partial in roughly 24 patients and complete in 2; after median around 68 months follow-up, roughly 14 stayed in remission and roughly twelve progressed. The response samples were drawn at a median of 12 months into treatment, with a range of about 6 to 36 months. On average, each sample had roughly 250,000 productive templates and almost 95,000 productive rearrangements. Of the approximately 86 people in the trial, around 26 had longitudinal samples available. Cryopreserved peripheral blood mononuclear cells were collected before treatment, at response, and at either disease progression or sustained remission. Every sample from remission and from progressive disease was obtained while the patients were still on ibrutinib.

Counted from cysteine to phenylalanine, this CDR3 has 15 amino acids. The kept DNA is CDR3 alone, 45 bases in frame from the first base. At the junction V is shortened by 5 bases and J by 6 bases, with 19 bases in between. In the germline V gene, CDR1 corresponds to MDHEN and CDR2 to SYDVKM. This clone has more than one count but fewer than ten. Its recognized antigen is unknown. Base qualities are not recorded, but no much larger clone differs from it by a single base. The sample's time point label, decoded: progressive disease on ibrutinib. For TCR beta library preparation, around 2.1 micrograms of genomic DNA were extracted from the cryopreserved PBMCs. Longitudinal blood samples from CLL patients on ibrutinib monotherapy were analyzed using high-throughput TCR beta sequencing. The patients were enrolled in a single-center, open-label phase 2 trial of ibrutinib monotherapy. Each clonotype received, on average, about 10x coverage in deep resolution sequencing performed on a MiSeq, where the target depth lay between 1 in 1 million and 1 in 200,000 T cells. The immunoSEQ hsTCRB Kit was used to generate the TCR beta libraries. Concerning the study's data processing: Data were analyzed with ImmunoSEQ Data Assistant and ImmunoSEQ Analyzer, with V, D and J genes assigned per IMGT definitions. Clonality, which ranges from 0 to 1, was calculated as one minus the normalized Shannon entropy of productive rearrangement frequencies. Public clonotype analysis was restricted to overrepresented clonotypes comprising at least 0.05% of each patient's repertoire. Some 14 age-matched healthy donor repertoires from immuneACCESS served as clonality controls. TCRdb retrieved this table from immuneACCESS and kept in-frame rearrangements only. Not all clones are present; in checked studies, unresolved V genes account for under half, and no reason is known for the remainder. The DNA was the basis for D and trimming; V, J and clone size are from that table. The sample has around 53,000 clones on record, roughly 58% of them singletons. Of the sample, under 30% falls within the top ten clones.

On the study overall, not on this receptor specifically: Clonality rose at ibrutinib response, remained stable during sustained remission, and dropped back toward baseline at progression. At baseline, clonality was higher than in age-matched healthy donors and showed a strong correlation with circulating CD8+ T-cell counts. Public clonotypes were rare and either shrank or stayed stable during treatment, and the rise in clonality at ibrutinib response reflected expansion of private clonotypes. Sampling times were not matched between patients in sustained remission and patients whose disease was progressing, and lymph node repertoires were not examined.

This TCR was recovered from a human donor with chronic lymphocytic leukemia. The chain is encoded by TRBV28 joined to TRBJ1-2; no D segment can be confidently identified. The sample was PBMCs, taken at disease progression, from a patient treated with ibrutinib. Here is the DNA: TGTGCCAGCAGTAACTCAGGATTCAGGTCGGATGGCTACACCTTC. Its protein product is CASSNSGFRSDGYTF.